The 25 T cell receptor beta chains listed next were all sequenced from one sample in a study of blood T cell repertoires in COVID-19. Only in-frame clones appear in the TCRdb table, and some are missing; sequencing was by immunoSEQ multiplex PCR. This sample has approximately 170,000 clones; roughly four fifths occur once, and the top ten carry 15% to 20%. What was sequenced was peripheral blood. The receptors here all came from a woman at least 80 years old with acute or convalescent COVID-19.

A word on this clone: Within the sample, other DNA sequences also encode this same CDR3. V and J are TRBV5-4 and TRBJ1-2; 12 bases fit TRBD1. Germline V gives CDR1 SGHNT, CDR2 YYREEE (reference sequence). Trimming removed 1 base from V and 2 bases from J; junction bases left unmatched: 6. The CDR3 contains 17 residues. The chain's CDR3 is CASSLTGQGARNYGYTF. The CDR3 DNA reads TGTGCCAGCAGCTTGACGGGACAGGGGGCGCGGAACTATGGCTACACCTTC.

The rearrangement links TRBV11-2 to TRBJ1-2; TRBD1 matches 9 bases. CDR1 SGHAT and CDR2 FQNNGV come from the germline V gene. The CDR3 is 14 residues long. Trimming took 1 base from V and 7 from J; bases not matched to a gene: 4. The CDR3: CASSLGQGVFGYTF. Here the CDR3 DNA reads TGTGCCAGCAGCTTAGGACAGGGGGTCTTTGGCTACACCTTC.

This chain links TRBV30 with TRBJ2-1, with a tentative D call TRBD2 (5 bases). CDR3 length: 12 amino acids. Trimming took 0 bases from V and 9 from J, leaving 9 bases between them. CDR1 is GTSNPN, CDR2 SVGIG, per germline (reference sequence). In DNA, the CDR3 is TGTGCCTGGAGTGTGCAGGCGGGTGAGCAGTTCTTC. Its translation is CAWSVQAGEQFF.

The rearrangement links TRBV7-2 to TRBJ2-3; D uncertain. V was cut by 4 bases and J by 0 bases, with 11 bases left in between. The CDR3 has 15 amino acids. Germline CDR1 SGHTA, CDR2 FQGNSA. The CDR3 loop reads CASSSQTTSTDTQYF. CDR3 in DNA: TGTGCCAGCAGCTCCCAGACGACTAGCACAGATACGCAGTATTTT.

This rearrangement joins TRBV7-9 to TRBJ2-7; D is perhaps TRBD1 (5 bases). The CDR3 has 14 amino acids. CDR1 and CDR2 from the germline V gene are SEHNR and FQNEAQ (reference sequence). Trimming pared 1 base from V and 0 bases from J, leaving 7 bases between. In DNA, the CDR3 is TGTGCCAGCAGCTTAGGACAGTCCTCCTACGAGCAGTACTTC. It translates to CASSLGQSSYEQYF.

The chain carries TRBV21-1 and TRBJ2-7; the tabulated D call, TRBD1, remains unverified against the DNA. TRBV21-1 is termed a pseudogene. The CDR3 covers 12 residues. The CDR3 region is CASSKAFSEQYF. CDR3 DNA sequence: TGTGCCAGCAGCAAAGCGTTCAGCGAGCAGTACTTC.

The J gene is TRBJ1-2, the V gene TRBV15; D uncertain. Between the trimmed V and J ends, which lost 0 bases and 4 bases, there was a span of 12 bases. The CDR3 contains 15 residues. Looked up from germline, CDR1 is LNHNV and CDR2 is YYDKDF (reference sequence). The CDR3 DNA reads as TGTGCCACCAGCAGAGATCTGGCCCGGGGCTATGGCTACACCTTC. Its translation: CATSRDLARGYGYTF.

This rearrangement joins TRBV18 to TRBJ2-4; weak D call: TRBD1 (6 bases). CDR1 KGHSH and CDR2 LQKENI come from the germline V gene. The V end was cut by 1 base, the J end by 6 bases, with 13 bases between. The CDR3 runs 15 residues. CDR3 in amino acids: CASSPRGTSANIQYF. DNA of the CDR3: TGTGCCAGCTCACCACGGGGGACATCCGCAAACATTCAGTACTTC.

The rearrangement uses TRBV21-1 and TRBJ2-3; TRBD2 is taken as the D call from the table, unchecked against the DNA. TRBV21-1 is a listed pseudogene. The CDR3 length is 23 residues. CDR3 loop: CASSKTPGPRTGLSGRSTDTQYF. In nucleotides, the CDR3 is TGTGCCAGCAGCAAAACCCCAGGGCCCAGGACAGGCCTTAGCGGGAGAAGCACAGATACGCAGTATTTT.

This clone was counted once. The V and J genes are TRBV6-5 and TRBJ2-1, with TRBD1 identical over 8 bases. Trimming at V came to 2 bases and at J to 5 bases, leaving 5 bases not matched to a gene. The CDR3 sequence is 15 residues long. Germline V lookup: CDR1 MNHEY, CDR2 SVGAGI. The DNA for the CDR3 is TGTGCCAGCAGTTACACTGGGACAGGAAACAATGAGCAGTTCTTC. Translated, it gives CASSYTGTGNNEQFF.

The rearrangement links TRBV29-1 to TRBJ1-4; perhaps TRBD1 as D (6 bases). V was trimmed by 6 bases and J by 11 bases, leaving 16 bases between them. CDR1 is SQVTM, CDR2 ANQGSEA, per germline. CDR3 length: 12 residues. CDR3 nucleotides: TGCAGCGTCGAGATACAGGGTAGGAAACTGTTTTTT. Translating gives CSVEIQGRKLFF.

V gene TRBV5-6 combines with J gene TRBJ1-1, with D uncertain. This CDR3 contains 13 residues. Germline-derived CDR1 and CDR2 are SGHDT and YYEEEE. The V end lost 1 base, the J end lost 1 base, and 5 bases lay between the germline ends. The CDR3 reads CASSLFQNTEAFF. CDR3 coding DNA: TGTGCCAGCAGCTTGTTTCAGAACACTGAAGCTTTCTTT.

The V gene is TRBV6-5, the J gene TRBJ2-7; 7 nucleotides align to TRBD1. The CDR3 runs 14 residues. Germline trimming cut 6 bases from V and 2 bases from J; bases unmatched to any gene: 7. Germline CDR1 and CDR2: MNHEY and SVGAGI. CDR3 sequence (DNA): TGTGCCAGCAGGCTGACAGGGAGCACCTACGAGCAGTACTTC. Its protein is CASRLTGSTYEQYF.

Worth noting for this clone: A junction boundary mismatches the germline segment, possibly from a read error. The chain links TRBV11-2 to TRBJ1-1; tentatively, D is TRBD1 (5 bases). CDR1 and CDR2 from the germline V gene are SGHAT and FQNNGV. The CDR3 has 14 amino acids. The chain's CDR3 is CASSLEGVSTEAFF. CDR3 DNA: TGTGCCAGCAGCCTAGAAGGGGTGAGCACTGAAGCTTTCTTT. Looking up the rest from reference TRBV11-2 and TRBJ1-1 gives the full variable domain: EAGVAQSPRYKIIEKRQSVAFWCNPISGHATLYWYQQILGQGPKLLIQFQNNGVVDDSQLPKDRFSAERLKGVDSTLKIQPAKLEDSAVYLCASSLEGVSTEAFFGQGTRLTVV.

The rearrangement joins TRBV7-2 to TRBJ2-2; 10 bases are a match to TRBD1. V trimming: 4 bases; J trimming: 4 bases; junction bases outside the gene matches: 9. The CDR3 covers 17 residues. The germline CDR1 and CDR2 sequences are SGHTA and FQGNSA. The CDR3 DNA sequence: TGTGCCAGCAGCTCGAGAGGGGACAGGGGATCCACCGGGGAGCTGTTTTTT. It is translated as CASSSRGDRGSTGELFF.

This clone was picked up a small number of times. The chain has TRBV18 and TRBJ2-7, with D tentatively TRBD2 (5 bases). This CDR3 is 14 amino acids long. Germline CDR1 KGHSH, CDR2 LQKENI. V lost 1 base and J lost 4, with 11 bases in between. CDR3 region: CASSPRGLAYEQYF. The CDR3 DNA is TGTGCCAGCTCACCACGGGGTCTAGCTTACGAGCAGTACTTC. Filled out from reference TRBV18 and TRBJ2-7, the complete variable domain reads NAGVMQNPRHLVRRRGQEARLRCSPMKGHSHVYWYRQLPEEGLKFMVYLQKENIIDESGMPKERFSAEFPKEGPSILRIQQVVRGDSAAYFCASSPRGLAYEQYFGPGTRLTVT.

The chain uses TRBV7-9 and TRBJ1-5; the match to TRBD1 covers 8 bases. This CDR3 has 16 residues. Trimming took 7 bases from V and 3 from J; bases not matched to a gene: 11. CDR1 and CDR2 (germline): SEHNR, FQNEAQ (reference sequence). In DNA, the CDR3 is TGTGCCAGCATAACGCCGAGACAGGGGTACAATCAGCCCCAGCATTTT. The encoded protein is CASITPRQGYNQPQHF. The variable domain in full, completed from reference TRBV7-9 and TRBJ1-5, reads DTGVSQNPRHKITKRGQNVTFRCDPISEHNRLYWYRQTLGQGPEFLTYFQNEAQLEKSRLLSDRFSAERPKGSFSTLEIQRTEQGDSAMYLCASITPRQGYNQPQHFGDGTRLSIL.

V and J are TRBV28 and TRBJ1-2; tentatively, D is TRBD1 (5 bases). The germline CDR1 and CDR2 sequences are MDHEN and SYDVKM. The CDR3 has 11 residues. V lost 10 bases and J lost 4, with 10 bases in between. CDR3 amino acids: CATQDLYGYTF. The CDR3 DNA reads as TGTGCCACACAGGACCTCTATGGCTACACCTTC.

J is TRBJ2-1 and V is TRBV6-4; no firm D call. Deletions cut 1 base from V and 9 bases from J, with 4 bases between. The CDR3 is made up of 11 amino acids. Germline loops: CDR1 MRHNA, CDR2 SNTAGT. CDR3 region: CASSDLSEQFF. The CDR3 bases are TGTGCCAGCAGTGACTTGAGTGAGCAGTTCTTC.

V is TRBV19 and J is TRBJ1-2; perhaps TRBD1 as D (6 bases). The germline V and J ends were trimmed by 5 bases and 6 bases, with 13 bases remaining between them. The CDR3 has 13 amino acids. The germline CDR1 and CDR2 sequences are LNHDA and SQIVND (reference sequence). CDR3: CASSQGRGNGYTF. CDR3 sequence (DNA): TGTGCCAGTAGTCAGGGCAGGGGAAATGGCTACACCTTC.

The chain combines TRBV5-4 with TRBJ1-3; possibly TRBD1 for D (6 bases). V gave up 0 bases and J gave up 0 bases, with 7 bases separating them. The CDR3 extends over 15 amino acids. Germline V gene data show CDR1 as SGHNT and CDR2 as YYREEE (reference sequence). As DNA, the CDR3 is TGTGCCAGCAGCTTGGGACAGGACTCTGGAAACACCATATATTTT. This codes for CASSLGQDSGNTIYF. Variable domain in full (rest from reference TRBV5-4 and TRBJ1-3): ETGVTQSPTHLIKTRGQQVTLRCSSQSGHNTVSWYQQALGQGPQFIFQYYREEENGRGNFPPRFSGLQFPNYSSELNVNALELDDSALYLCASSLGQDSGNTIYFGEGSWLTVV.

The chain recombines TRBV7-9 with TRBJ2-1, with D maybe TRBD1 (5 bases). The V and J ends lost 1 base and 4 bases respectively, with 11 bases between them. The CDR3 runs to 15 residues. CDR1 is SEHNR, CDR2 FQNEAQ, per germline (reference sequence). CDR3 sequence reads: CASSLGRQGYNEQFF. CDR3 coding DNA: TGTGCCAGCAGCTTAGGACGTCAGGGATACAATGAGCAGTTCTTC.

Worth noting for this clone: The junction departs from the called germline gene at one end, perhaps through a read error. The chain is built from TRBV7-7 and TRBJ2-5; D might be TRBD1 (6 bases). The CDR3 totals 15 residues. CDR1 SSHAT and CDR2 FNYEAQ come from the germline V gene (reference sequence). CDR3 sequence: CASSLEDLVGGTQYF. The CDR3, as DNA: TGTGCTAGCAGCTTAGAAGACCTCGTAGGGGGGACCCAGTACTTC. Combining the CDR3 with reference TRBV7-7 and TRBJ2-5 gives the whole variable domain GAGVSQSPRYKVTKRGQDVTLRCDPISSHATLYWYQQALGQGPEFLTYFNYEAQPDKSGLPSDRFSAERPEGSISTLTIQRTEQRDSAMYRCASSLEDLVGGTQYFGPGTRLLVL.

This clone was observed a few times. The chain is built from TRBV19 and TRBJ2-7, with a possible D match to TRBD2 (6 bases). The CDR3 is 14 amino acids. V lost 6 bases to trimming and J lost 5 bases, with 17 bases between them. Germline CDR1 reads LNHDA; CDR2 reads SQIVND (reference sequence). CDR3 nucleotides: TGTGCCAGTAGCCTTAGCGGAGTTATCCACGAGCAGTACTTC. Its translation: CASSLSGVIHEQYF.

This chain joins TRBV11-2 and TRBJ2-7; 7 nucleotides match TRBD2. The germline gives CDR1 SGHAT, CDR2 FQNNGV. CDR3 length: 15 amino acids. Trimming cost V 2 bases and J 6 bases; bases outside gene matches: 10. For the CDR3, the DNA is TGTGCCAGCAGCTTAACCAGCGGGGCAAATTCCGAGCAGTACTTC. Its protein is CASSLTSGANSEQYF.